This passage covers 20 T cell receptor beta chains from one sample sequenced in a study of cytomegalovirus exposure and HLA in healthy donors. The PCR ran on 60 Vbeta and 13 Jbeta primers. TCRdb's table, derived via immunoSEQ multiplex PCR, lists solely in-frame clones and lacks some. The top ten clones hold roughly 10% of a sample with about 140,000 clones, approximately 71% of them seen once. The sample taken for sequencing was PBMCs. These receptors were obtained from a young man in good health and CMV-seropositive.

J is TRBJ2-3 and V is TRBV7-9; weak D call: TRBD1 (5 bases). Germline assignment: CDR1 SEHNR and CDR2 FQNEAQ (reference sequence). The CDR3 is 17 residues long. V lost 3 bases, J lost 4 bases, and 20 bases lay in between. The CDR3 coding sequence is TGTGCCAGCAGCTTCCCGCCGCTTATCAAACAGGCAGATACGCAGTATTTT. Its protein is CASSFPPLIKQADTQYF.

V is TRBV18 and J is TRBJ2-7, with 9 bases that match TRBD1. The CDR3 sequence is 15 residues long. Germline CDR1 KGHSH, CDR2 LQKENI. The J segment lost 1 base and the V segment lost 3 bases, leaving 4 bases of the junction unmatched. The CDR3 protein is CASSPGQGLSYEQYF. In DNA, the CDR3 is TGTGCCAGCTCACCTGGACAGGGGCTTTCCTACGAGCAGTACTTC.

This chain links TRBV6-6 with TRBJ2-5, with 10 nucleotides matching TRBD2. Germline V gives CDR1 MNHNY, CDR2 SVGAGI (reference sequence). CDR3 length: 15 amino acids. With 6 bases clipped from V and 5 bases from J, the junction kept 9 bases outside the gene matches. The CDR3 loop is CASRGSSGGVETQYF. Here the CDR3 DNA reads TGTGCCAGCAGGGGTTCCAGCGGGGGGGTGGAGACCCAGTACTTC.

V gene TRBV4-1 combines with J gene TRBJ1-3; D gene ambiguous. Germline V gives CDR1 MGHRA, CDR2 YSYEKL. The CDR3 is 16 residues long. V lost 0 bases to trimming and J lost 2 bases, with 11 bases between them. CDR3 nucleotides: TGCGCCAGCAGCCAAGAGCGATCAACCCCTGGAAACACCATATATTTT. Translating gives CASSQERSTPGNTIYF.

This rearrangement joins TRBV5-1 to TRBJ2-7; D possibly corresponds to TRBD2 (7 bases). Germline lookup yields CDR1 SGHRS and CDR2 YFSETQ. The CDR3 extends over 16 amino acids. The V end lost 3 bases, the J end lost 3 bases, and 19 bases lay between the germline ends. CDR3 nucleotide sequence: TGCGCCAGCAGCTGGTCGTCGGGGGGCACCGACTACGAGCAGTACTTC. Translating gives CASSWSSGGTDYEQYF.

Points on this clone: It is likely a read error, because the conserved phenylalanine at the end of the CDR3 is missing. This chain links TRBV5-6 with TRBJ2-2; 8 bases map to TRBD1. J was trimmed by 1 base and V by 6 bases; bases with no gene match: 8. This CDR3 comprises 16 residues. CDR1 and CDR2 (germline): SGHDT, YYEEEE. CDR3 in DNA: TGTGCCAGCATCGAGCTTGGACAGGGGAACACCGGGGAGCTGTTTTTG. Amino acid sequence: CASIELGQGNTGELFL.

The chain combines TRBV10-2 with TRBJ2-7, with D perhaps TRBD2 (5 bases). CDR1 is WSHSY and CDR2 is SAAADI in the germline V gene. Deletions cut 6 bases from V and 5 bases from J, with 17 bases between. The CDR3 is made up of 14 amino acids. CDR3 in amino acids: CASSPASRVDEQYF. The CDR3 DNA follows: TGCGCCAGCAGCCCCGCTAGCCGAGTCGACGAGCAGTACTTC.

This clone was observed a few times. The DNA of the CDR3 is TGTGCCAGCAGCCCCCCCTTTGCGGGAGGGCCCCATGAGCAGTTCTTC. Translation gives CASSPPFAGGPHEQFF. V usage is TRBV7-9 and J usage is TRBJ2-1; TRBD2 matches 9 bases. The CDR3 totals 16 residues. Germline loops: CDR1 SEHNR, CDR2 FQNEAQ (reference sequence). The ends lost 5 bases at V and 8 bases at J; junction bases unmatched: 13.

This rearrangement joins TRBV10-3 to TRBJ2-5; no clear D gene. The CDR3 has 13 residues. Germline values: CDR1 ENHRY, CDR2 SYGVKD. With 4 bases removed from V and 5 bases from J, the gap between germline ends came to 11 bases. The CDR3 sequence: CAISVVPLETQYF. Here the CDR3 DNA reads TGTGCCATCAGTGTTGTCCCCTTGGAGACCCAGTACTTC.

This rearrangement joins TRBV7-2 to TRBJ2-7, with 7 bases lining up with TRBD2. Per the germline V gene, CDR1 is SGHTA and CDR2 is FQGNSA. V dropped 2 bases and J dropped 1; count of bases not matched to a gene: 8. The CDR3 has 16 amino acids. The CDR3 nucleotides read TGTGCCAGCAGCTTATCTAGCGGTGGAGGGTCCTACGAGCAGTACTTC. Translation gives CASSLSSGGGSYEQYF.

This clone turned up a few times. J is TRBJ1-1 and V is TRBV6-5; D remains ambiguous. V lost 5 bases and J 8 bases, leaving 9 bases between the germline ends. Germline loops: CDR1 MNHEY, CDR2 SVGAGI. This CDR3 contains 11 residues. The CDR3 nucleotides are TGTGCCAGCAGTAGTCCCGGGGAAGCTTTCTTT. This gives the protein CASSSPGEAFF.

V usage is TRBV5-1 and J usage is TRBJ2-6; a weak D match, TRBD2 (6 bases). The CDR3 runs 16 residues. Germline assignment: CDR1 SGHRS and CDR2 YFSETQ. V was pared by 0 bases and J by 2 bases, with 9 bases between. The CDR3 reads CASSLASGAGANVLTF. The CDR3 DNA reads TGCGCCAGCAGCTTGGCCTCGGGGGCTGGGGCCAACGTCCTGACTTTC.

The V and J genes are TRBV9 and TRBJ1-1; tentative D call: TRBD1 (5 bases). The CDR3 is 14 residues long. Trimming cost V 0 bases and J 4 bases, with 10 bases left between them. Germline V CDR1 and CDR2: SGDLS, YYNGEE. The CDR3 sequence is CASSVGSGGTEAFF. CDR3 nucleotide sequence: TGTGCCAGCAGCGTAGGATCCGGGGGCACTGAAGCTTTCTTT.

CDR3 nucleotides: TGTGCCAGCAGTCAAGGCCGGGACAATGAGCAGTTCTTC. It specifies CASSQGRDNEQFF. The chain joins TRBV11-2 to TRBJ2-1, with D uncertain. This CDR3 region has 13 residues. V was shortened by 6 bases and J by 5 bases, with 11 bases between the two germline ends. CDR1 and CDR2 (germline): SGHAT, FQNNGV.

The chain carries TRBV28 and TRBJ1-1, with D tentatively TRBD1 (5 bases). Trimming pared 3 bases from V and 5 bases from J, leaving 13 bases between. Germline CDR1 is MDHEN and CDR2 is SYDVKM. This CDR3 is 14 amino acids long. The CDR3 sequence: CASSFRAGRTEAFF. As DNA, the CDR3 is TGTGCCAGCAGTTTCCGCGCAGGGCGGACTGAAGCTTTCTTT. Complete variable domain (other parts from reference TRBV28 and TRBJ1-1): DVKVTQSSRYLVKRTGEKVFLECVQDMDHENMFWYRQDPGLGLRLIYFSYDVKMKEKGDIPEGYSVSREKKERFSLILESASTNQTSMYLCASSFRAGRTEAFFGQGTRLTVV.

CDR3 in amino acids: CASSTRQGTEYGASNQPQHF. The CDR3 region has the DNA TGTGCCAGCAGTACTAGACAGGGAACTGAGTATGGAGCAAGCAATCAGCCCCAGCATTTT. This chain uses TRBV2 with TRBJ1-5; 7 positions agree with TRBD1. Germline CDR1 SNHLY, CDR2 FYNNEI. V lost 5 bases to trimming and J lost 1 base; unmatched junction nucleotides: 20. The CDR3 contains 20 residues.

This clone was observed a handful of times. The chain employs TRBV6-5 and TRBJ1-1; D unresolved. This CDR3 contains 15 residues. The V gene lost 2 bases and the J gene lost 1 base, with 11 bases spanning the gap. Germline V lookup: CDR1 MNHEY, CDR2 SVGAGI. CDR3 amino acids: CASSYGIGENTEAFF. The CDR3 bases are TGTGCCAGCAGTTACGGTATCGGGGAGAACACTGAAGCTTTCTTT.

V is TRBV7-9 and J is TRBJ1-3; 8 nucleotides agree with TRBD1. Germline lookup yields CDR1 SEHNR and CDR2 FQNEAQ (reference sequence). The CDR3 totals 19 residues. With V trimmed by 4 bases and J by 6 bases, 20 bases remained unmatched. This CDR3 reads CASSSLISGDRRTVNTIYF. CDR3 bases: TGTGCCAGCAGCTCGCTAATCTCAGGGGACAGGCGCACGGTAAACACCATATATTTT. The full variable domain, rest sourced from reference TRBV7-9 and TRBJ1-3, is DTGVSQNPRHKITKRGQNVTFRCDPISEHNRLYWYRQTLGQGPEFLTYFQNEAQLEKSRLLSDRFSAERPKGSFSTLEIQRTEQGDSAMYLCASSSLISGDRRTVNTIYFGEGSWLTVV.

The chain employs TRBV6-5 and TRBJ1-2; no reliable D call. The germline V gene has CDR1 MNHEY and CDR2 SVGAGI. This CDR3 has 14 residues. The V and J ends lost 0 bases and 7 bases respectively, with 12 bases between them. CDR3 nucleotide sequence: TGTGCCAGCAGTTACTCTCGACTGGCCCCTGGCTACACCTTC. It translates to CASSYSRLAPGYTF.

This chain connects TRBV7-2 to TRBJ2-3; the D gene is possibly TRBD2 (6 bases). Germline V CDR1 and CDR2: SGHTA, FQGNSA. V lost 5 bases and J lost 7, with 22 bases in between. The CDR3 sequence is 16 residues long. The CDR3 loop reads CASSRILPGGIHTQYF. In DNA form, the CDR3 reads TGTGCCAGCAGCCGGATTTTACCTGGGGGGATTCATACGCAGTATTTT.